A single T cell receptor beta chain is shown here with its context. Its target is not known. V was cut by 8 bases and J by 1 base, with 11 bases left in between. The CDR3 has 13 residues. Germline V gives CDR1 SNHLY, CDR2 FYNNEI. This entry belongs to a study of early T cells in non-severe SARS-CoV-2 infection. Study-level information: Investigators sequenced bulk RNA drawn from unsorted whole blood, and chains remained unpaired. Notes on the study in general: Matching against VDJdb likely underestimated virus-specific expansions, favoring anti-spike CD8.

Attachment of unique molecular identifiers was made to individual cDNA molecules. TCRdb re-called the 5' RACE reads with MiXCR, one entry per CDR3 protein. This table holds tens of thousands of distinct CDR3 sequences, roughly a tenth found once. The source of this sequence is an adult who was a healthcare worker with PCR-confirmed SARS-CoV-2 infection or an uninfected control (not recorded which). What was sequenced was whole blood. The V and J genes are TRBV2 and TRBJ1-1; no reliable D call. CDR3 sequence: CASWAVTNTEAFF. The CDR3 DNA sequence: TGTGCCAGCTGGGCGGTTACGAACACTGAAGCTTTCTTT.